Each of the 26 T cell receptor beta chains below was sequenced from the same sample in a study of CD8 T cells in ankylosing spondylitis. TCRdb processed the 5' RACE reads anew with MiXCR; each CDR3 protein has one entry. Of about 800,000 distinct CDR3 sequences in the sample, 12% are singletons; the top ten hold about 0.5%. General study results and limits: Typical of ankylosing spondylitis blood, it appeared, was a TCR beta motif of fewer than ten highly homologous variants.

Antigens for these TCRs are unknown. The source material was blood, either unsorted or a sorted T cell fraction (not recorded which). These receptors were obtained from a male donor with ankylosing spondylitis.

This clonotype was observed a handful of times. The chain recombines TRBV6-5 with TRBJ2-1; possibly TRBD1 for D (6 bases). The V and J ends lost 0 bases and 1 base respectively, with 16 bases between them. The CDR3 has 18 amino acids. Germline CDR1 and CDR2: MNHEY and SVGAGI. In DNA form, the CDR3 reads TGTGCCAGCAGTTACTCGAGCGTAGGTAGGGGGTCCTACAATGAGCAGTTCTTC. Translated, it gives CASSYSSVGRGSYNEQFF.

This clonotype has ten or more counts. The V gene is TRBV24-1, the J gene TRBJ1-5; no definite D call. This CDR3 is 12 amino acids long. Trimming took off 3 bases at V and 5 bases at J, with 4 bases between the two ends. The germline V gene encodes CDR1 KGHDR and CDR2 SFDVKD. The CDR3 spells CATSDPDQPQHF. Here the CDR3 DNA reads TGTGCCACCAGTGATCCCGATCAGCCCCAGCATTTT.

This clonotype was seen a few times. V gene TRBV7-2 combines with J gene TRBJ1-1; D ambiguous. From germline, CDR1 is SGHTA and CDR2 FQGNSA. The germline V and J ends were trimmed by 4 bases and 5 bases, with 11 bases remaining between them. This CDR3 spans 13 amino acids. The CDR3 DNA reads as TGTGCCAGCAGCTCCTTTATAGGGACTGAAGCTTTCTTT. It yields the protein CASSSFIGTEAFF.

Ten or more counts support this clonotype. The J gene is TRBJ2-5, the V gene TRBV10-3; D remains ambiguous. Trimming took 6 bases from V and 1 from J, leaving 6 bases between them. The CDR3 has 12 amino acids. Germline CDR1 ENHRY, CDR2 SYGVKD. Here the CDR3 DNA reads TGTGCCATCAGCTCGGTCCAAGAGACCCAGTACTTC. This translates into CAISSVQETQYF.

This sequence joins TRBV7-6 and TRBJ1-5, with a possible D match to TRBD1 (6 bases). The CDR3 runs 14 residues. Trimming pared 1 base from V and 5 bases from J, leaving 9 bases between. The germline CDR1 and CDR2 sequences are SGHVS and FNYEAQ. The CDR3 coding sequence is TGTGCCAGCAGCTTAGGGGACAACTATCAGCCCCAGCATTTT. It yields the protein CASSLGDNYQPQHF.

In its sample, this clonotype was seen a few times. The gene calls are TRBV6-1 and TRBJ2-1, with 10 bases aligning to TRBD1. This CDR3 spans 15 amino acids. Per the germline V gene, CDR1 is MNHNS and CDR2 is SASEGT. After removal of 6 bases from V and 10 bases from J, the junction contained 12 bases not matched to a gene. The CDR3 is CASSSRDRGKGEQFF. CDR3 sequence (DNA): TGTGCCAGCAGCTCCAGGGACAGGGGAAAAGGAGAGCAGTTCTTC.

This clonotype was recorded at least ten times. The chain employs TRBV29-1 and TRBJ1-3, with D tentatively TRBD1 (5 bases). V dropped 7 bases and J dropped 0 bases, with 13 bases sitting between them. The CDR3 extends over 14 amino acids. The germline V gene encodes CDR1 SQVTM and CDR2 ANQGSEA. The DNA of the CDR3 is TGCAGCGCCGTCAGGGCGTCCTCTGGAAACACCATATATTTT. Encoded protein: CSAVRASSGNTIYF.

The chain combines TRBV7-2 with TRBJ2-6; no clear D gene. The CDR3 spans 14 residues. The V and J ends lost 6 bases and 2 bases respectively, with 8 bases between them. CDR1 and CDR2 from the germline V gene are SGHTA and FQGNSA. CDR3 sequence reads: CASSPIAGANVLTF. In DNA form, the CDR3 reads TGTGCCAGCAGTCCAATTGCTGGGGCCAACGTCCTGACTTTC. The full variable domain, completed using reference TRBV7-2 and TRBJ2-6, is GAGVSQSPSNKVTEKGKDVELRCDPISGHTALYWYRQSLGQGLEFLIYFQGNSAPDKSGLPSDRFSAERTGGSVSTLTIQRTQQEDSAVYLCASSPIAGANVLTFGAGSRLTVL.

The genes are TRBV7-2 and TRBJ2-3, with a possible D match to TRBD2 (5 bases). The CDR3 extends over 14 amino acids. CDR1 SGHTA and CDR2 FQGNSA come from the germline V gene. Trimming took 1 base from V and 5 from J, leaving 10 bases between them. The CDR3 reads CASSLGLREDTQYF. The CDR3 DNA reads as TGTGCCAGCAGCTTAGGTTTGAGGGAAGATACGCAGTATTTT.

This clonotype was counted ten times or more. This rearrangement joins TRBV20-1 to TRBJ2-1; 10 nucleotides agree with TRBD1. V lost 6 bases to trimming and J lost 4 bases; unmatched junction nucleotides: 12. Germline V CDR1 and CDR2: DFQATT, SNEGSKA (reference sequence). This CDR3 comprises 16 residues. Here the CDR3 DNA reads TGCAGTGCCCTGGGGGGGACAGGGGACTCTTACAATGAGCAGTTCTTC. Its translation: CSALGGTGDSYNEQFF.

This clonotype appeared a few times. This rearrangement joins TRBV6-1 to TRBJ1-5, with no clear D. The V and J ends lost 7 bases and 3 bases respectively, with 1 base between them. Germline V gives CDR1 MNHNS, CDR2 SASEGT. The CDR3 has 10 residues. As DNA, the CDR3 is TGTGCCAGCAACAATCAGCCCCAGCATTTT. As protein: CASNNQPQHF.

This clonotype was seen a few times. This rearrangement joins TRBV20-1 to TRBJ2-3, with 7 bases fitting TRBD1. Germline assignment: CDR1 DFQATT and CDR2 SNEGSKA (reference sequence). V was clipped by 3 bases and J by 5 bases; unmatched bases: 8. The length of the CDR3 is 14 residues. CDR3 residues: CSASADRVQDTQYF. The CDR3 DNA follows: TGCAGTGCTAGCGCCGACAGGGTGCAAGATACGCAGTATTTT.

This clonotype was picked up a small number of times. The chain uses TRBV20-1 and TRBJ2-7; D is undetermined. From germline, CDR1 is DFQATT and CDR2 SNEGSKA (reference sequence). This CDR3 region has 15 residues. Deletions cut 0 bases from V and 6 bases from J, with 18 bases between. CDR3 sequence (DNA): TGCAGTGCTAGAGATATGAGACAACCACCGGGCGAGCAGTACTTC. It specifies CSARDMRQPPGEQYF.

In its sample, this clonotype was seen many times. The DNA for the CDR3 is TGCAGCGTTGGGGTGGGAAAGATAGATACGCAGTATTTT. Residues: CSVGVGKIDTQYF. The chain links TRBV29-1 to TRBJ2-3; D not resolved. Germline values: CDR1 SQVTM, CDR2 ANQGSEA. V was pared by 4 bases and J by 5 bases, with 13 bases between. The CDR3 is 13 residues long.

The V call is TRBV28, the J call TRBJ1-5; no clear D. The V end lost 1 base, the J end lost 1 base, and 11 bases lay between the germline ends. Per germline, CDR1 MDHEN and CDR2 SYDVKM. The CDR3 loop spans 16 amino acids. CDR3 in amino acids: CASSLFERRSNQPQHF. DNA of the CDR3: TGTGCCAGCAGTTTATTCGAAAGGAGAAGCAATCAGCCCCAGCATTTT.

The chain combines TRBV20-1 with TRBJ2-5; TRBD2 aligns across 8 bases. J gave up 2 bases and V 5 bases, and 10 bases lay outside the gene matches. Germline V gene sequence: CDR1 DFQATT, CDR2 SNEGSKA (reference sequence). This CDR3 contains 15 residues. The CDR3 DNA follows: TGCAGTGCTTATAAACCGACTAGCGTACAAGAGACCCAGTACTTC. This encodes CSAYKPTSVQETQYF.

This clonotype was counted a few times. The J gene is TRBJ2-1, the V gene TRBV9; D call uncertain. V lost 0 bases and J lost 7, with 17 bases in between. The CDR3 extends over 16 amino acids. Germline V gene sequence: CDR1 SGDLS, CDR2 YYNGEE. CDR3 in amino acids: CASSVGIDQYKNEQFF. CDR3 in DNA: TGTGCCAGCAGCGTAGGGATTGACCAGTATAAGAATGAGCAGTTCTTC.

The V call is TRBV20-1, the J call TRBJ2-3; 12 bases map to TRBD2. Germline V gene lookup returns CDR1 DFQATT and CDR2 SNEGSKA (reference sequence). V shed 5 bases and J 4 bases; nucleotides not matched to a gene: 7. The CDR3 is made up of 15 amino acids. CDR3 residues: CSAQTSGRGADTQYF. CDR3 DNA: TGCAGTGCTCAGACTAGCGGGAGAGGCGCAGATACGCAGTATTTT.

The chain joins TRBV20-1 to TRBJ2-1; 7 bases are shared with TRBD1. With 6 bases clipped from V and 8 bases from J, the junction kept 13 bases outside the gene matches. The V gene's germline CDR1 is DFQATT and CDR2 SNEGSKA (reference sequence). The CDR3 is 14 amino acids. CDR3 in amino acids: CSANDRVGIDEQFF. The DNA of the CDR3 is TGCAGTGCAAACGACAGGGTGGGAATAGATGAGCAGTTCTTC.

This clonotype occurred a few times. This chain joins TRBV9 and TRBJ2-1, with 16 bases aligning to TRBD2. Per the germline V gene, CDR1 is SGDLS and CDR2 is YYNGEE. The CDR3 runs 22 residues. Unmatched junction bases numbered 13, after V lost 1 base and J lost 0 bases. CDR3 sequence reads: CASSVKGKPGLAGGHSYNEQFF. The CDR3 DNA is TGTGCCAGCAGCGTAAAGGGAAAACCGGGACTAGCGGGGGGGCACTCCTACAATGAGCAGTTCTTC.

J is TRBJ1-2 and V is TRBV6-5; D ambiguous. The CDR3 has 15 amino acids. The germline CDR1 and CDR2 sequences are MNHEY and SVGAGI. Trimming removed 2 bases at V and 3 bases at J, with 13 bases between. The CDR3 loop is CASSYIGLDDYGYTF. The DNA for the CDR3 is TGTGCCAGCAGTTACATCGGACTAGATGACTATGGCTACACCTTC.

The sample holds many counts of this clonotype. The chain links TRBV20-1 to TRBJ2-5; tentatively, D is TRBD1 (7 bases). Germline CDR1 and CDR2: DFQATT and SNEGSKA (reference sequence). The CDR3 has 12 residues. V was clipped by 3 bases and J by 5 bases, with 10 bases between them. This CDR3 reads CSASSGGETQYF. CDR3 bases: TGCAGTGCTAGCTCAGGGGGGGAGACCCAGTACTTC.

The V and J genes are TRBV6-5 and TRBJ1-1; D unresolved. Trimming pared 2 bases from V and 7 bases from J, leaving 11 bases between. Looked up from germline, CDR1 is MNHEY and CDR2 is SVGAGI. This CDR3 spans 13 amino acids. CDR3 in amino acids: CASSYPGLGEAFF. In nucleotides, the CDR3 is TGTGCCAGCAGTTACCCGGGTCTGGGTGAAGCTTTCTTT.

The table lists this clonotype with a few counts. The gene calls are TRBV20-1 and TRBJ1-4; D not certain. Germline V gene sequence: CDR1 DFQATT, CDR2 SNEGSKA (reference sequence). This CDR3 has 14 residues. Deletions cut 6 bases from V and 10 bases from J, with 21 bases between. In DNA form, the CDR3 reads TGCAGTGCCAGTGCCGGGTACGGGTCTGGAAAACTGTTTTTT. It is translated as CSASAGYGSGKLFF.

This clonotype has just a few counts. This chain joins TRBV7-2 and TRBJ2-1, with D hard to call. This CDR3 comprises 16 residues. V lost 1 base, J lost 5 bases, and 15 bases lay in between. Germline values: CDR1 SGHTA, CDR2 FQGNSA. Written as DNA, the CDR3 is TGTGCCAGCAGCTTAGGTTACGCGTTAGGGAACAATGAGCAGTTCTTC. This translates into CASSLGYALGNNEQFF.

The rearrangement joins TRBV7-2 to TRBJ2-7; 10 bases line up with TRBD2. Germline lookup yields CDR1 SGHTA and CDR2 FQGNSA. V lost 0 bases, J lost 0 bases, and 2 bases stayed unmatched. CDR3 size: 16 residues. In nucleotides, the CDR3 is TGTGCCAGCAGCTTAGCTAGCGGGAGGAACTCCTACGAGCAGTACTTC. Translated, it gives CASSLASGRNSYEQYF.